These T cell receptor beta chains were read from a single sample in a study of Tregs in tolerant kidney transplant recipients. Sequencing used immunoSEQ multiplex PCR; TCRdb keeps in-frame clones, though not all of them. The sample has about 83,000 clones; less than 98% are singletons. The source material was CD4+ T cells from blood, sampled before the transplant. These receptors were taken from a human donor who received a combined kidney and bone marrow transplant. Each CDR3 is given with its conserved first and last residue. The order of the fields is clone size, D gene, CDR3 length, V gene, J gene, CDR3 DNA, CDR3 protein. A D gene is named only where the DNA matches it firmly. A clone size is listed for some rows: how often the clone was seen (once, few, many), or a class if it is expanded.

clone size: .; D gene: .; CDR3 length: 15; V gene: TRBV11-3; J gene: TRBJ1-1; CDR3 DNA: TGTGCCAGCAGCATACTTGGGGAGGGTTACACTGAAGCTTTCTTT; CDR3 protein: CASSILGEGYTEAFF
clone size: .; D gene: .; CDR3 length: 14; V gene: TRBV7-9; J gene: TRBJ2-3; CDR3 DNA: TGTGCCAGCAGCTTATCCTCCAGGCGAGATACGCAGTATTTT; CDR3 protein: CASSLSSRRDTQYF
clone size: .; D gene: TRBD2; CDR3 length: 13; V gene: TRBV4-1; J gene: TRBJ2-7; CDR3 DNA: TGCGCCAGCAGCCACCAGGGAGGGTACGAGCAGTACTTC; CDR3 protein: CASSHQGGYEQYF
clone size: .; D gene: .; CDR3 length: 14; V gene: TRBV18; J gene: TRBJ2-7; CDR3 DNA: TGTGCCAGCTCCCCTACCCATCAAAGTTACGAGCAGTACTTC; CDR3 protein: CASSPTHQSYEQYF
clone size: .; D gene: .; CDR3 length: 14; V gene: TRBV5-1; J gene: TRBJ2-1; CDR3 DNA: TGCGCCAGCAGGCAGGTGGATGGATACAATGAGCAGTTCTTC; CDR3 protein: CASRQVDGYNEQFF
clone size: once; D gene: .; CDR3 length: 14; V gene: TRBV6-5; J gene: TRBJ1-4; CDR3 DNA: TGTGCCAGCAGTTACTATCCAGTCAATGGAAAACTGTTTTTT; CDR3 protein: CASSYYPVNGKLFF
clone size: .; D gene: .; CDR3 length: 15; V gene: TRBV14; J gene: TRBJ2-3; CDR3 DNA: TGTGCCAGCAGCCGAGGGGGATCCCTTAGAGATACGCAGTATTTT; CDR3 protein: CASSRGGSLRDTQYF
clone size: once; D gene: TRBD2; CDR3 length: 19; V gene: TRBV9; J gene: TRBJ2-3; CDR3 DNA: TGTGCCAGCAGCACCCCCTGGGGTTCGGGACTACCTAGCACAGATACGCAGTATTTT; CDR3 protein: CASSTPWGSGLPSTDTQYF
clone size: few; D gene: TRBD2; CDR3 length: 15; V gene: TRBV4-1; J gene: TRBJ2-1; CDR3 DNA: TGCGCCAGCAGCCAAGCACTAGCGAGTTTTGATGAGCAGTTCTTC; CDR3 protein: CASSQALASFDEQFF
clone size: .; D gene: .; CDR3 length: 14; V gene: TRBV5-1; J gene: TRBJ2-5; CDR3 DNA: TGCGCCAGCGGCTTTCCGTCAGGGGATGAGACCCAGTACTTC; CDR3 protein: CASGFPSGDETQYF
clone size: .; D gene: .; CDR3 length: 15; V gene: TRBV5-1; J gene: TRBJ2-5; CDR3 DNA: TGCGCCAGCAGCACCCGACAGCCCAATCAAGAGACCCAGTACTTC; CDR3 protein: CASSTRQPNQETQYF
clone size: .; D gene: TRBD1; CDR3 length: 16; V gene: TRBV4-2; J gene: TRBJ1-1; CDR3 DNA: TGTGCCAGCAGCCGAGCCGGGACAGGGCACCACACTGAAGCTTTCTTT; CDR3 protein: CASSRAGTGHHTEAFF
clone size: .; D gene: TRBD2; CDR3 length: 17; V gene: TRBV7-3; J gene: TRBJ2-1; CDR3 DNA: TGTGCCAGCAGCTTAAATCCTAGCGGGGCGTCCTACAATGAGCAGTTCTTC; CDR3 protein: CASSLNPSGASYNEQFF
clone size: .; D gene: .; CDR3 length: 17; V gene: TRBV7-9; J gene: TRBJ1-1; CDR3 DNA: TGTGCCAGCAGCCCTAACAGGGTTCTGGTTAGGAACACTGAAGCTTTCTTT; CDR3 protein: CASSPNRVLVRNTEAFF
clone size: .; D gene: .; CDR3 length: 13; V gene: TRBV6-1; J gene: TRBJ2-7; CDR3 DNA: TGTGCCAGCCAGGGCAGGCTTTTGGGCGAGCAGTACTTC; CDR3 protein: CASQGRLLGEQYF
clone size: .; D gene: TRBD1; CDR3 length: 15; V gene: TRBV19; J gene: TRBJ2-7; CDR3 DNA: TGTGCCAGTAGTATTCGCGGACAGGGTAACGACGAGCAGTACTTC; CDR3 protein: CASSIRGQGNDEQYF
clone size: .; D gene: .; CDR3 length: 14; V gene: TRBV7-9; J gene: TRBJ2-1; CDR3 DNA: TGTGCCAGCAGCTCAGGACAGAGATACAATGAGCAGTTCTTC; CDR3 protein: CASSSGQRYNEQFF
clone size: .; D gene: .; CDR3 length: 18; V gene: TRBV9; J gene: TRBJ2-3; CDR3 DNA: TGTGCCAGCAGCGTAGCAACCGGGACACATACACGCACAGATACGCAGTATTTT; CDR3 protein: CASSVATGTHTRTDTQYF
clone size: .; D gene: .; CDR3 length: 16; V gene: TRBV5-1; J gene: TRBJ1-6; CDR3 DNA: TGCGCCAGCAGCTTGGATGAAGTAAGGGGCAATTCACCCCTCCACTTT; CDR3 protein: CASSLDEVRGNSPLHF
clone size: .; D gene: TRBD2; CDR3 length: 16; V gene: TRBV2; J gene: TRBJ2-3; CDR3 DNA: TGTGCCAGCAGCCCTGAGGGGACTAGCGTCGGAGATACGCAGTATTTT; CDR3 protein: CASSPEGTSVGDTQYF
clone size: .; D gene: TRBD2; CDR3 length: 16; V gene: TRBV7-2; J gene: TRBJ2-1; CDR3 DNA: TGTGCCAGCAGCTTCCCCCCGGGAGGGCCTCTTAATGAGCAGTTCTTC; CDR3 protein: CASSFPPGGPLNEQFF
clone size: .; D gene: .; CDR3 length: 16; V gene: TRBV27; J gene: TRBJ2-1; CDR3 DNA: TGTGCCAGCAGTCCGTCAGGGGTAAGCTCCTACAATGAGCAGTTCTTC; CDR3 protein: CASSPSGVSSYNEQFF
clone size: .; D gene: .; CDR3 length: 17; V gene: TRBV19; J gene: TRBJ1-2; CDR3 DNA: TGTGCCAGTACTCTCGGGGGGGTCGGGGCTGTATCCTATGGCTACACCTTC; CDR3 protein: CASTLGGVGAVSYGYTF
clone size: .; D gene: .; CDR3 length: 14; V gene: TRBV5-4; J gene: TRBJ1-3; CDR3 DNA: TGTGCCAGCAGCTTGACAGGGTCGGGAAACACCATATATTTT; CDR3 protein: CASSLTGSGNTIYF
clone size: .; D gene: .; CDR3 length: 15; V gene: TRBV7-2; J gene: TRBJ1-2; CDR3 DNA: TGTGCCAGCAGCTCCACCGGGACAATAAACTATGGCTACACCTTC; CDR3 protein: CASSSTGTINYGYTF
clone size: .; D gene: .; CDR3 length: 14; V gene: TRBV4-1; J gene: TRBJ2-3; CDR3 DNA: TGCGCCAGCAGCCAAGGGGAGGCCTATGATACGCAGTATTTT; CDR3 protein: CASSQGEAYDTQYF
clone size: .; D gene: .; CDR3 length: 15; V gene: TRBV5-1; J gene: TRBJ1-1; CDR3 DNA: TGCGCCAGCAGCTGGCTCCCCGTGGCGAACACTGAAGCTTTCTTT; CDR3 protein: CASSWLPVANTEAFF
clone size: .; D gene: .; CDR3 length: 20; V gene: TRBV4-3; J gene: TRBJ2-3; CDR3 DNA: TGCGCCAGCAGCTTTTTCGCTAGGAGCGGGTCGAGCTGGGGCACAGATACGCAGTATTTT; CDR3 protein: CASSFFARSGSSWGTDTQYF
clone size: once; D gene: .; CDR3 length: 19; V gene: TRBV9; J gene: TRBJ2-2; CDR3 DNA: TGTGCCAGCAGCGTAGGTATTCTCGGGGAATGGGCCAACACCGGGGAGCTGTTTTTT; CDR3 protein: CASSVGILGEWANTGELFF
clone size: .; D gene: TRBD1; CDR3 length: 18; V gene: TRBV29-1; J gene: TRBJ2-7; CDR3 DNA: TGCAGCGTTGCCCTGACAACAGGGGGCGCCTTTGTTGCCTACGAGCAGTACTTC; CDR3 protein: CSVALTTGGAFVAYEQYF
clone size: .; D gene: .; CDR3 length: 14; V gene: TRBV6-5; J gene: TRBJ1-1; CDR3 DNA: TGTGCCAGCAGTTACGGACAGCAGAACACTGAAGCTTTCTTT; CDR3 protein: CASSYGQQNTEAFF
clone size: .; D gene: TRBD1; CDR3 length: 15; V gene: TRBV7-9; J gene: TRBJ2-7; CDR3 DNA: TGTGCCAGCAGCACTAACAGAGGACAGGCCTACGAGCAGTACTTC; CDR3 protein: CASSTNRGQAYEQYF
clone size: .; D gene: TRBD2; CDR3 length: 14; V gene: TRBV7-3; J gene: TRBJ2-7; CDR3 DNA: TGTGCCAGCAGCCCCAGCGGGGGGGCCCACGAGCAGTACTTC; CDR3 protein: CASSPSGGAHEQYF
clone size: .; D gene: .; CDR3 length: 11; V gene: TRBV6-1; J gene: TRBJ2-5; CDR3 DNA: TGTGCCAGCAGTGTCGAAGAGACCCAGTACTTC; CDR3 protein: CASSVEETQYF
clone size: .; D gene: .; CDR3 length: 15; V gene: TRBV19; J gene: TRBJ1-3; CDR3 DNA: TGTGCCAGTAGTATATCGGGAGTAATTGGAAACACCATATATTTT; CDR3 protein: CASSISGVIGNTIYF
clone size: .; D gene: .; CDR3 length: 18; V gene: TRBV9; J gene: TRBJ2-1; CDR3 DNA: TGTGCCAGCAGCGTAGCCATCGGACAGCCTAACCTCCACAATGAGCAGTTCTTC; CDR3 protein: CASSVAIGQPNLHNEQFF
clone size: once; D gene: .; CDR3 length: 15; V gene: TRBV6-1; J gene: TRBJ2-7; CDR3 DNA: TGTGCCAGCAGTGAAGTCGGACAGACTTTCTACGAGCAGTACTTC; CDR3 protein: CASSEVGQTFYEQYF
clone size: .; D gene: .; CDR3 length: 16; V gene: TRBV18; J gene: TRBJ2-3; CDR3 DNA: TGTGCCAGCTCACCCCTTTCAGGACAAATCACAGATACGCAGTATTTT; CDR3 protein: CASSPLSGQITDTQYF
clone size: .; D gene: .; CDR3 length: 15; V gene: TRBV23-1; J gene: TRBJ2-2; CDR3 DNA: TGCGCCAGCAGTCAACGGAAGGAGGACACCGGGGAGCTGTTTTTT; CDR3 protein: CASSQRKEDTGELFF
clone size: .; D gene: TRBD2; CDR3 length: 16; V gene: TRBV19; J gene: TRBJ2-7; CDR3 DNA: TGTGCCAGTAGTATGACACCCCTAGCGGGAGTAATCGAGCAGTACTTC; CDR3 protein: CASSMTPLAGVIEQYF
clone size: .; D gene: .; CDR3 length: 17; V gene: TRBV7-9; J gene: TRBJ1-1; CDR3 DNA: TGTGCCAGCAGCAGAGACCTTACAGGGCTAGGATTCACTGAAGCTTTCTTT; CDR3 protein: CASSRDLTGLGFTEAFF
clone size: once; D gene: TRBD1; CDR3 length: 17; V gene: TRBV28; J gene: TRBJ1-4; CDR3 DNA: TGTGCCAGCAGTTTCAATAGGGGGACAGGGGGTAAGGAAAAACTGTTTTTT; CDR3 protein: CASSFNRGTGGKEKLFF
clone size: .; D gene: TRBD2; CDR3 length: 17; V gene: TRBV5-1; J gene: TRBJ2-5; CDR3 DNA: TGCGCCAGCAGCTTGGCCGGTAGCGGGGCCTCCAAAGAGACCCAGTACTTC; CDR3 protein: CASSLAGSGASKETQYF
clone size: .; D gene: TRBD1; CDR3 length: 14; V gene: TRBV6-4; J gene: TRBJ2-7; CDR3 DNA: TGTGCCAGCAGTGAGGAAAGGGACAGCTACGAGCAGTACTTC; CDR3 protein: CASSEERDSYEQYF
clone size: once; D gene: TRBD2; CDR3 length: 16; V gene: TRBV7-3; J gene: TRBJ2-3; CDR3 DNA: TGTGCCAGCAGCCTTTCTAGCGGGGGGGCCTCAGATACGCAGTATTTT; CDR3 protein: CASSLSSGGASDTQYF
clone size: .; D gene: TRBD2; CDR3 length: 14; V gene: TRBV9; J gene: TRBJ2-2; CDR3 DNA: TGTGCCAGCAGCACCCGGGGGGGCACCGGGGAGCTGTTTTTT; CDR3 protein: CASSTRGGTGELFF
clone size: few; D gene: .; CDR3 length: 13; V gene: TRBV4-1; J gene: TRBJ2-3; CDR3 DNA: TGCGCCAGCAGGAGACAGGGCACAGATACGCAGTATTTT; CDR3 protein: CASRRQGTDTQYF
clone size: .; D gene: TRBD2; CDR3 length: 14; V gene: TRBV18; J gene: TRBJ2-1; CDR3 DNA: TGTGCCAGCTCAGCCCGCTCGGCTAGCGGGAAGGAGTTCTTC; CDR3 protein: CASSARSASGKEFF